This TCR beta chain stems from a study of breast tumors, draining lymph nodes, adjacent tissues. Study findings and constraints: Tumor TCR diversity was below lymph nodes but above nontumor tissue. Compared with basal-like, luminal-like tumors shared significantly more repertoire with nontumor tissue.

From germline, CDR1 is MGHRA and CDR2 YSYEKL. The CDR3 is 16 residues long. Between the trimmed V and J ends, which lost 0 bases and 5 bases, there was a span of 13 bases. Remarks on this clonotype: Its cognate antigen is unknown.

TCRdb passed the multiplex PCR reads through MiXCR, listing each CDR3 protein once. This table holds 60,000 to 75,000 distinct CDR3 sequences, less than 60% found once. Sequenced: breast tumor tissue. The chain has TRBV4-1 and TRBJ2-2, with a tentative D call TRBD1 (5 bases). This receptor was identified in a female donor with breast cancer. Some clones in this sample may be carry-over from other donors' samples. The CDR3 sequence is CASSQERTFKTGELFF. DNA for the CDR3: TGCGCCAGCAGCCAAGAGAGGACATTCAAGACCGGGGAGCTGTTTTTT.